A single sample gave rise to the 16 T cell receptor beta chains below, sequenced in a study of T-cell memory formation after mild COVID-19. MiXCR, run by TCRdb on the 5' RACE reads, gives a single entry per CDR3 protein. Among roughly 510,000 distinct CDR3 sequences listed, 15% to 20% were seen once. The sample comprised PBMCs or a T cell subset sorted from them (not recorded which). The receptor source for this set is an adult woman who had mild COVID-19 (a few samples of this study predate the infection). Cell type and time point are not known.

The chain links TRBV6-2 or TRBV6-3 to TRBJ2-7; 12 bases align to TRBD2. CDR3 length: 14 residues. V shed 6 bases, J shed 5 bases, and the junction held 5 bases outside the gene matches. The V gene's germline CDR1 is MNHEY and CDR2 SVGEGT. The CDR3 DNA reads as TGTGCCAGCAGGGCTAGCGGGAGGGCCGACGAGCAGTACTTC. Residues: CASRASGRADEQYF.

The V and J genes are TRBV29-1 and TRBJ2-3; D may be TRBD1 (6 bases). Deletions cut 3 bases from V and 3 bases from J, with 7 bases between. Germline lookup yields CDR1 SQVTM and CDR2 ANQGSEA. This CDR3 is 12 amino acids long. The CDR3 region is CSVEQGTDTQYF. CDR3 DNA sequence: TGCAGCGTTGAGCAGGGGACAGATACGCAGTATTTT.

V gene TRBV12-3 or TRBV12-4 combines with J gene TRBJ2-1, with D perhaps being TRBD1 or TRBD2 (5 bases each). Trimming left V 6 bases short and J 10 bases short, with 13 bases between. The CDR3 is 12 residues long. The CDR3 DNA reads as TGTGCCAGCAGGGGGGACCCGGGAGAGCAGTTCTTC. This sequence encodes CASRGDPGEQFF.

The table lists this clonotype with a few counts. CDR3 amino acids: CASSEYIGAPGGTIYF. The CDR3 DNA sequence: TGTGCCAGCAGTGAATATATCGGCGCCCCGGGCGGCACCATATATTTT. The chain links TRBV25-1 to TRBJ1-3; no firm D call. Germline V gene lookup returns CDR1 MGHDK and CDR2 SYGVNS. The CDR3 covers 16 residues. V was clipped by 0 bases and J by 9 bases, with 18 bases between them.

The chain employs TRBV5-5 and TRBJ2-5; 11 bases align to TRBD2. J gave up 5 bases and V 4 bases, and 10 bases lay outside the gene matches. Per germline, CDR1 SGHKS and CDR2 YYEKEE (reference sequence). This CDR3 is built from 16 residues. In nucleotides, the CDR3 is TGTGCCAGCAGCCGGGATACTAGCGGGGGTCCGGAGACCCAGTACTTC. It is translated as CASSRDTSGGPETQYF.

The chain combines TRBV12-3 or TRBV12-4 with TRBJ1-1, with 7 bases fitting TRBD1. V dropped 5 bases and J dropped 5; count of bases not matched to a gene: 20. The CDR3 loop spans 18 amino acids. The CDR3 sequence is CASSLAHRGLSIVTEAFF. In nucleotides, the CDR3 is TGTGCCAGCAGTCTTGCTCACAGGGGATTAAGTATAGTAACTGAAGCTTTCTTT.

This clonotype was detected only a few times. The chain has TRBV11-1 and TRBJ1-1, with 9 bases matching TRBD1. The CDR3 sequence is 16 residues long. Germline-derived CDR1 and CDR2 are SGHAT and FQDESV (reference sequence). V lost 6 bases to trimming and J lost 2 bases; unmatched junction nucleotides: 10. CDR3 amino acids: CASRQTGTGLNTEAFF. The CDR3 bases are TGTGCCAGCAGACAGACCGGGACAGGGCTCAACACTGAAGCTTTCTTT.

This chain connects TRBV12-3 or TRBV12-4 to TRBJ2-7; D not certain. CDR3 length: 14 residues. Trimming stripped 4 bases from V and 3 bases from J, with 13 bases between. The CDR3: CASSSRSPDYEQYF. For the CDR3, the DNA is TGTGCCAGCAGTTCCCGTTCCCCTGACTACGAGCAGTACTTC.

This clonotype occurred a few times. This rearrangement joins TRBV2 to TRBJ1-4; D gene uncertain. The CDR3 loop spans 14 amino acids. Trimming cost V 8 bases and J 3 bases, with 13 bases left between them. The germline CDR1 and CDR2 sequences are SNHLY and FYNNEI. The CDR3 DNA reads as TGTGCCAGCTCCCCGGGCCTTTCTAATGAAAAACTGTTTTTT. This codes for CASSPGLSNEKLFF.

This chain uses TRBV7-9 with TRBJ2-1, with 7 bases that match TRBD1. CDR1 SEHNR and CDR2 FQNEAQ come from the germline V gene (reference sequence). The CDR3 consists of 16 residues. Losses at the gene ends were 5 bases for V and 1 base for J; bases not matched to a gene: 8. CDR3 nucleotides: TGTGCCAGCAGCCCCGTAAGGGGGCGTTCCTACAATGAGCAGTTCTTC. Protein sequence: CASSPVRGRSYNEQFF.

This clonotype has only a few counts. The chain has TRBV7-9 and TRBJ1-6; D is possibly TRBD1 (5 bases). This CDR3 has 14 residues. V was pared by 7 bases and J by 7 bases, with 14 bases between. Germline-derived CDR1 and CDR2 are SEHNR and FQNEAQ (reference sequence). The CDR3 sequence: CASTQRGRNSPLHF. DNA for the CDR3: TGTGCCAGCACCCAGAGGGGACGGAATTCACCCCTCCACTTT.

This clonotype appeared a few times. This chain uses TRBV5-1 with TRBJ2-3; D possibly corresponds to TRBD2 (6 bases). From germline, CDR1 is SGHRS and CDR2 YFSETQ. CDR3 length: 16 amino acids. Trimming took off 4 bases at V and 3 bases at J, with 18 bases between the two ends. As DNA, the CDR3 is TGCGCCAGCAGCCTGGGATGGGGGGACGGTACAGATACGCAGTATTTT. Its protein product is CASSLGWGDGTDTQYF.

This clonotype was detected a few times. The rearrangement links TRBV20-1 to TRBJ1-1, with a tentative D call TRBD1 (5 bases). Germline assignment: CDR1 DFQATT and CDR2 SNEGSKA (reference sequence). The ends were cut back, 5 bases at V and 3 bases at J, with 16 bases in the middle. The CDR3 runs 14 residues. CDR3 in DNA: TGCAGTGCTGCTAATCGACAGTCTTACACTGAAGCTTTCTTT. As protein: CSAANRQSYTEAFF.

V and J are TRBV2 and TRBJ2-7; 7 nucleotides match TRBD2. The CDR3 has 15 residues. Trimming took 7 bases from V and 0 from J; bases not matched to a gene: 9. Germline loops: CDR1 SNHLY, CDR2 FYNNEI. The CDR3 nucleotides read TGTGCCAGCAAGGCGCTAGCGGCCCTCTCCTACGAGCAGTACTTC. As protein: CASKALAALSYEQYF.

The genes are TRBV30 and TRBJ1-3; no definite D call. The CDR3 runs to 12 residues. V dropped 4 bases and J dropped 0 bases, with 4 bases sitting between them. The V gene's germline CDR1 is GTSNPN and CDR2 SVGIG (reference sequence). The CDR3 sequence is CAWTSSGNTIYF. In DNA, the CDR3 is TGTGCCTGGACCAGCTCTGGAAACACCATATATTTT.

The chain combines TRBV11-2 with TRBJ2-6; D possibly corresponds to TRBD1 (5 bases). The length of the CDR3 is 16 residues. V was clipped by 7 bases and J by 4 bases, with 17 bases between them. In germline, CDR1 is SGHAT, CDR2 FQNNGV. CDR3 sequence: CASTTFRGAGANVLTF. The CDR3 nucleotides are TGTGCCAGCACCACCTTCCGTGGGGCAGGGGCCAACGTCCTGACTTTC.